The 9 T cell receptor beta chains presented below share a single source sample, sequenced in a study of cytomegalovirus exposure and HLA in healthy donors. Primers included in the PCR were 60 Vbeta and 13 Jbeta primers. The data were produced by immunoSEQ multiplex PCR, yet TCRdb's version contains in-frame clones alone and is incomplete. The profile covers some 120,000 clones, with around four fifths appearing a single time and approximately 11% taken by the ten largest. Sequences were obtained from PBMCs. The receptors were sampled from a man between 25 and 39 years old in good health and CMV-seropositive.

The J gene is TRBJ2-3, the V gene TRBV19; 8 positions agree with TRBD1. The germline V gene has CDR1 LNHDA and CDR2 SQIVND (reference sequence). This CDR3 spans 15 amino acids. V dropped 7 bases and J dropped 4; count of bases not matched to a gene: 10. The CDR3 nucleotides are TGTGCCAGTACCAGGACAGGGCTCGGGGCAGATACGCAGTATTTT. Encoded protein: CASTRTGLGADTQYF.

This clone came up once. The chain combines TRBV29-1 with TRBJ2-1; TRBD1 is a possible D gene (5 bases). The germline V gene has CDR1 SQVTM and CDR2 ANQGSEA. CDR3 length: 15 amino acids. With 8 bases removed from V and 2 bases from J, the gap between germline ends came to 19 bases. The CDR3 DNA reads TGCAGCTTCCGGCAGGGCCCGAAAACCTACAATGAGCAGTTCTTC. This codes for CSFRQGPKTYNEQFF.

This chain connects TRBV5-4 to TRBJ2-1, with D possibly TRBD1 on 6 matching bases. The germline V gene encodes CDR1 SGHNT and CDR2 YYREEE (reference sequence). The CDR3 contains 16 residues. V lost 4 bases and J 2 bases, leaving 16 bases between the germline ends. CDR3 protein: CASSLFEDSAYNEQFF. The DNA of the CDR3 is TGTGCCAGCAGCCTCTTCGAGGACAGTGCCTACAATGAGCAGTTCTTC.

This clone appeared a few times. This chain connects TRBV4-1 to TRBJ2-5; D possibly corresponds to TRBD2 (6 bases). Germline V gene sequence: CDR1 MGHRA, CDR2 YSYEKL. The CDR3 has 13 amino acids. Between the trimmed V and J ends, which lost 2 bases and 4 bases, there was a span of 8 bases. The CDR3 sequence is CASSQTSRETQYF. As DNA, the CDR3 is TGCGCCAGCAGCCAAACTAGCCGAGAGACCCAGTACTTC.

The chain joins TRBV2 to TRBJ1-6; D perhaps matches TRBD1 (5 bases). CDR3 length equals 13 residues. Germline values: CDR1 SNHLY, CDR2 FYNNEI. V lost 11 bases and J lost 12, with 20 bases in between. The CDR3 protein is CARTYEAGGPLHF. DNA for the CDR3: TGTGCCCGGACATACGAAGCGGGGGGACCCCTCCACTTT.

This clone was observed a handful of times. The CDR3 loop reads CASSIGTGGASYEQYF. The CDR3 region has the DNA TGTGCCAGCAGCATAGGGACAGGGGGCGCCTCCTACGAGCAGTACTTC. The rearrangement uses TRBV5-5 and TRBJ2-7, with 12 bases aligning to TRBD1. V shed 4 bases, J shed 0 bases, and the junction held 5 bases outside the gene matches. CDR3 length: 16 amino acids. Germline CDR1 and CDR2: SGHKS and YYEKEE (reference sequence). The whole variable domain, remainder taken from reference TRBV5-5 and TRBJ2-7, is DAGVTQSPTHLIKTRGQQVTLRCSPISGHKSVSWYQQVLGQGPQFIFQYYEKEERGRGNFPDRFSARQFPNYSSELNVNALLLGDSALYLCASSIGTGGASYEQYFGPGTRLTVT.

The V gene is TRBV5-1, the J gene TRBJ2-3, with D perhaps matching TRBD2 (5 bases). The ends were cut back, 4 bases at V and 7 bases at J, with 13 bases in the middle. There are 13 residues in the CDR3. Germline V gene sequence: CDR1 SGHRS, CDR2 YFSETQ. CDR3 sequence reads: CASSDGLSNTQYF. In nucleotides, the CDR3 is TGCGCCAGCAGCGACGGACTGTCAAATACGCAGTATTTT. The entire variable domain, with the rest obtained from reference TRBV5-1 and TRBJ2-3, is as follows: KAGVTQTPRYLIKTRGQQVTLSCSPISGHRSVSWYQQTPGQGLQFLFEYFSETQRNKGNFPGRFSGRQFSNSRSEMNVSTLELGDSALYLCASSDGLSNTQYFGPGTRLTVL.

This chain links TRBV2 with TRBJ2-2; D possibly corresponds to TRBD2 (5 bases). The CDR3 length is 13 residues. Trimming took off 8 bases at V and 3 bases at J, with 10 bases between the two ends. Germline V gives CDR1 SNHLY, CDR2 FYNNEI. The CDR3 DNA follows: TGTGCCAGCCAATTTAGCGACACCGGGGAGCTGTTTTTT. Amino acid sequence: CASQFSDTGELFF.

The chain uses TRBV4-1 and TRBJ2-1, with 10 bases aligning to TRBD2. The germline V gene has CDR1 MGHRA and CDR2 YSYEKL. J was trimmed by 3 bases and V by 4 bases; bases with no gene match: 3. The CDR3 runs to 15 residues. The CDR3 here is CASSLSGRLYNEQFF. The CDR3 DNA reads as TGCGCCAGCAGCCTTAGCGGGAGGCTCTACAATGAGCAGTTCTTC.